These 25 T cell receptor beta chains share one sample of origin, sequenced in a study of blood T cells in healthy people across ages. A second about 7 to 12 cycle PCR used barcoded and J-beta primers. TCRdb reanalysed the 5' RACE reads using MiXCR and keeps one entry per CDR3 protein. The sample yields hundreds of thousands of distinct CDR3 sequences, roughly 20% seen once. Sequenced sample: blood. These receptors came from a man between 65 and 85 years old in good health.

The chain joins TRBV7-2 to TRBJ2-3, with a possible D match to TRBD2 (6 bases). CDR3 size: 15 residues. Germline CDR1 and CDR2: SGHTA and FQGNSA. V gave up 3 bases and J gave up 4 bases, with 14 bases separating them. As DNA, the CDR3 is TGTGCCAGCAGCTTCACGGGAGCGGAGGCAGATACGCAGTATTTT. Translated, it gives CASSFTGAEADTQYF.

The chain is built from TRBV7-6 and TRBJ2-2, with TRBD2 matching over 10 bases. Looked up from germline, CDR1 is SGHVS and CDR2 is FNYEAQ. The ends lost 5 bases at V and 6 bases at J; junction bases unmatched: 9. The CDR3 runs 16 residues. This chain's CDR3 is CASSSGALAGAGELFF. In DNA, the CDR3 is TGTGCCAGCAGCAGTGGGGCTCTAGCGGGAGCCGGGGAGCTGTTTTTT.

J is TRBJ1-4 and V is TRBV5-5; the D is unclear. Trimming shortened V by 4 bases and J by 13 bases, and 23 bases separated the two germline ends. The germline V gene has CDR1 SGHKS and CDR2 YYEKEE (reference sequence). CDR3 length equals 15 residues. CDR3: CASSADGGGMKRLFF. DNA for the CDR3: TGTGCCAGCAGCGCCGACGGCGGAGGAATGAAAAGACTGTTTTTT.

The table lists this clonotype with a few counts. The chain links TRBV9 to TRBJ2-5, with D possibly being TRBD1 (5 bases). With the DNA end fitting TRBJ2-7 better, the J assignment may be wrong. Germline CDR1 is SGDLS and CDR2 is YYNGEE. CDR3 length equals 15 residues. The DNA for the CDR3 is TGTGCCAGCAGCACTTGGACACTTCCCTCCTACGAGCAGTACTTC. It yields the protein CASSTWTLPSYEQYF.

This clonotype was picked up a small number of times. The genes are TRBV27 and TRBJ2-7; D is perhaps TRBD1 (6 bases). Trimming took 6 bases from V and 6 from J, leaving 12 bases between them. This CDR3 has 12 residues. Germline CDR1 MNHEY, CDR2 SMNVEV (reference sequence). The CDR3 loop is CASRGAVSEQYF. CDR3 DNA sequence: TGTGCCAGCAGGGGGGCCGTTTCCGAGCAGTACTTC.

This chain links TRBV5-5 with TRBJ2-5; TRBD2 matches at 8 bases. The J call may be incorrect, as the DNA end agrees better with TRBJ2-7. This CDR3 contains 16 residues. Germline CDR1 and CDR2: SGHKS and YYEKEE (reference sequence). CDR3 amino acids: CASSPDPSGQTYEQYF. The CDR3 DNA reads TGTGCCAGCAGCCCTGACCCTAGCGGGCAAACCTACGAGCAGTACTTC.

This clonotype was observed a few times. The chain combines TRBV4-3 with TRBJ2-5; TRBD2 matches at 13 bases. The J call may be wrong; the DNA end is better matched by TRBJ2-7. The CDR3 runs to 18 residues. The germline CDR1 and CDR2 sequences are LGHNA and YSLEER. CDR3 bases: TGCGCCAGCAGCCAAGACCCGGGACTAGCGGGAAAAGGGTACGAGCAGTACTTC. Translating it yields CASSQDPGLAGKGYEQYF.

The chain carries TRBV25-1 and TRBJ2-7, with 9 nucleotides matching TRBD2. V lost 7 bases and J lost 2; bases outside the gene matches: 3. The CDR3 sequence is 13 residues long. CDR1 and CDR2 (germline): MGHDK, SYGVNS. Here the CDR3 DNA reads TGTGCCAGCAAACTAGCGGGCACCTACGAGCAGTACTTC. Translated, it gives CASKLAGTYEQYF.

Notes on this clonotype: It is likely a read error, because the conserved phenylalanine at the end of the CDR3 is missing. The chain couples TRBV12-3 or TRBV12-4 to TRBJ2-7, with 8 nucleotides matching TRBD1. This CDR3 is built from 15 residues. The V segment lost 6 bases and the J segment 0 bases; nucleotides outside the gene matches: 7. The CDR3 region is CASSSRQGRSYEQYS. The CDR3 coding sequence is TGTGCCAGCAGCAGTAGACAGGGGCGCTCCTACGAGCAGTACTCC.

The CDR3 loop reads CASNQSGAQETQYF. In nucleotides, the CDR3 is TGTGCCAGCAACCAATCCGGGGCCCAAGAGACCCAGTACTTC. The chain combines TRBV6-6 with TRBJ2-5, with D possibly being TRBD1 or TRBD2 (5 bases each). This CDR3 spans 14 amino acids. The V end was cut by 7 bases, the J end by 1 base, with 13 bases between. Germline CDR1 and CDR2: MNHNY and SVGAGI (reference sequence).

This clonotype appeared a few times. The genes are TRBV6-5 and TRBJ2-2; D is perhaps TRBD2 (6 bases). The V and J ends lost 3 bases and 6 bases respectively, with 11 bases between them. The CDR3 sequence is 14 residues long. Germline CDR1 MNHEY, CDR2 SVGAGI. CDR3 protein: CASSYPGTAGELFF. In DNA form, the CDR3 reads TGTGCCAGCAGTTATCCAGGGACTGCCGGGGAGCTGTTTTTT.

The chain recombines TRBV5-1 with TRBJ2-1, with a possible D match to TRBD1 (6 bases). Trimming took off 4 bases at V and 5 bases at J, with 16 bases between the two ends. Germline loops: CDR1 SGHRS, CDR2 YFSETQ. The length of the CDR3 is 15 residues. CDR3 amino acids: CASSLQGTKNNEQFF. CDR3 nucleotides: TGCGCCAGCAGCCTCCAGGGGACCAAGAACAATGAGCAGTTCTTC.

V is TRBV20-1 and J is TRBJ2-1; possibly TRBD2 for D (7 bases). V was trimmed by 5 bases and J by 8 bases, leaving 19 bases between them. This CDR3 comprises 14 residues. Germline CDR1 reads DFQATT; CDR2 reads SNEGSKA (reference sequence). This CDR3 reads CSAPHRAGADEQFF. The CDR3 DNA sequence: TGCAGTGCTCCCCACAGGGCGGGAGCGGATGAGCAGTTCTTC.

V usage is TRBV5-1 and J usage is TRBJ2-3; D ambiguous. The CDR3 spans 14 residues. The germline CDR1 and CDR2 sequences are SGHRS and YFSETQ. V dropped 0 bases and J dropped 1 base, with 6 bases sitting between them. CDR3 residues: CASSLVWGTDTQYF. For the CDR3, the DNA is TGCGCCAGCAGCTTGGTTTGGGGCACAGATACGCAGTATTTT.

This clonotype appeared many times. J is TRBJ2-5 and V is TRBV7-2; no firm D call. CDR1 and CDR2 (germline): SGHTA, FQGNSA. V lost 5 bases to trimming and J lost 2 bases, with 6 bases between them. The length of the CDR3 is 12 residues. The CDR3 here is CASSRPQETQYF. The DNA for the CDR3 is TGTGCCAGCAGCCGGCCTCAAGAGACCCAGTACTTC.

The gene calls are TRBV9 and TRBJ2-1; 13 nucleotides align to TRBD2. Germline lookup yields CDR1 SGDLS and CDR2 YYNGEE. The CDR3 is made up of 20 amino acids. V was pared by 4 bases and J by 3 bases, with 16 bases of the junction left unmatched. The CDR3 bases are TGTGCCAGCAGCCCCGTGAAGTGGACTAGCGGGAGTGTGGGCTACAATGAGCAGTTCTTC. Protein product: CASSPVKWTSGSVGYNEQFF. The variable domain in full, completed from reference TRBV9 and TRBJ2-1, reads DSGVTQTPKHLITATGQRVTLRCSPRSGDLSVYWYQQSLDQGLQFLIQYYNGEERAKGNILERFSAQQFPDLHSELNLSSLELGDSALYFCASSPVKWTSGSVGYNEQFFGPGTRLTVL.

The gene calls are TRBV6-2 or TRBV6-3 and TRBJ2-3; D may correspond to TRBD1 or TRBD2 (5 bases each). This CDR3 is 14 amino acids long. The germline V gene has CDR1 MNHEY and CDR2 SVGEGT. Trimming removed 9 bases at V and 2 bases at J, with 15 bases between. In nucleotides, the CDR3 is TGTGCCAGTGAGAGGGACGGCCTCACAGATACGCAGTATTTT. Protein: CASERDGLTDTQYF.

A word on this clonotype: Compared with germline, one end of the junction differs, possibly owing to a read error. The rearrangement uses TRBV5-1 and TRBJ2-5; unclear D gene. Germline V CDR1 and CDR2: SGHRS, YFSETQ. The CDR3 is made up of 13 amino acids. DNA for the CDR3: TGCGCCAGCAGCTTTAGGGTTCAAGATACCCAGTACTTC. This encodes CASSFRVQDTQYF.

In this sample, this clonotype turned up a few times. The chain is built from TRBV7-2 and TRBJ2-7; 7 bases line up with TRBD2. The CDR3 covers 14 residues. Germline CDR1 and CDR2: SGHTA and FQGNSA. Trimming cost V 0 bases and J 6 bases; bases outside gene matches: 5. The CDR3 nucleotides are TGTGCCAGCAGCTTAGCGGCGGGAGCGGTCGAGCAGTACTTC. Its protein is CASSLAAGAVEQYF.

This clonotype was observed many times. The chain is built from TRBV29-1 and TRBJ2-7; 9 bases fit TRBD1. This CDR3 spans 17 amino acids. The J segment lost 4 bases and the V segment lost 1 base, leaving 14 bases of the junction unmatched. The V gene's germline CDR1 is SQVTM and CDR2 ANQGSEA. The CDR3 reads CSVEAPKDRGGGYEQYF. For the CDR3, the DNA is TGCAGCGTTGAAGCCCCTAAAGACAGGGGGGGCGGGTACGAGCAGTACTTC.

This clonotype was found many times. The rearrangement links TRBV12-3 or TRBV12-4 to TRBJ2-2; D is ambiguous. The V end lost 5 bases, the J end lost 6 bases, and 10 bases lay between the germline ends. This CDR3 has 13 amino acids. This CDR3 reads CASSLETAGELFF. DNA of the CDR3: TGTGCCAGCAGTCTGGAGACTGCCGGGGAGCTGTTTTTT.

The V call is TRBV7-8, the J call TRBJ2-1, with 10 nucleotides matching TRBD2. V was clipped by 5 bases and J by 3 bases; unmatched bases: 7. Germline V gives CDR1 SGHVS, CDR2 FQNEAQ. The CDR3 is made up of 16 amino acids. The CDR3 protein is CASSPSGRALYNEQFF. CDR3 sequence (DNA): TGTGCCAGCAGCCCAAGCGGGAGGGCCCTCTACAATGAGCAGTTCTTC.

CDR3: CASSQVFAKETQYF. The CDR3, as DNA: TGTGCCAGCAGCCAAGTTTTTGCAAAAGAGACCCAGTACTTC. V usage is TRBV14 and J usage is TRBJ2-5; D unclear. The CDR3 has 14 residues. Germline CDR1 is SGHDN and CDR2 is FVKESK. Trimming left V 1 base short and J 3 bases short, with 9 bases between.

This clonotype appeared a few times. J is TRBJ2-2 and V is TRBV5-1, with 8 positions matching TRBD1. The CDR3 contains 14 residues. CDR1 is SGHRS and CDR2 is YFSETQ in the germline V gene. The V and J ends lost 6 bases and 6 bases, in that order; junction bases with no gene match: 7. The CDR3 is CASNPTGEPGELFF. The DNA for the CDR3 is TGCGCCAGCAACCCGACAGGGGAGCCCGGGGAGCTGTTTTTT.

This clonotype has only a few counts. The chain recombines TRBV7-6 with TRBJ2-3; 7 bases line up with TRBD1. The CDR3 consists of 16 residues. The trim removed 5 bases at V and 2 bases at J, leaving 10 bases unmatched. CDR1 is SGHVS and CDR2 is FNYEAQ in the germline V gene. This chain's CDR3 is CASSPRDRSATDTQYF. For the CDR3, the DNA is TGTGCCAGCAGCCCTCGGGACAGATCGGCCACAGATACGCAGTATTTT. Combining the CDR3 with reference TRBV7-6 and TRBJ2-3 gives the whole variable domain GAGVSQSPRYKVTKRGQDVALRCDPISGHVSLYWYRQALGQGPEFLTYFNYEAQQDKSGLPNDRFSAERPEGSISTLTIQRTEQRDSAMYRCASSPRDRSATDTQYFGPGTRLTVL.